Presented here are 26 T cell receptor beta chains from one specimen sequenced in a study of T-cell reconstitution after alpha-beta-depleted transplantation in children. The TCRbeta library incorporated unique molecular identifiers. TCRdb itself ran the PCR reads through MiXCR, one entry per CDR3 protein. The sample contains hundreds of thousands of distinct CDR3 sequences, under 20% of which appear only once. This sample comprised PBMCs, mostly from graft donor cells, obtained 360 days after TCRalphabeta/CD19-depleted stem cell transplant. These receptors were collected from a male patient younger than 18 who had a stem cell transplant for acute lymphoblastic leukemia, so the T cells may come from the graft donor.

This clonotype was observed a handful of times. The gene calls are TRBV27 and TRBJ2-7, with D possibly matching TRBD2 (6 bases). V dropped 2 bases and J dropped 3 bases, with 8 bases sitting between them. Germline CDR1 is MNHEY and CDR2 is SMNVEV (reference sequence). This CDR3 is built from 13 residues. The CDR3 DNA sequence: TGTGCCAGCAGTTTACGGACTAACTACGAGCAGTACTTC. It codes for CASSLRTNYEQYF.

V usage is TRBV20-1 and J usage is TRBJ2-7; 14 nucleotides align to TRBD2. Germline V gene data show CDR1 as DFQATT and CDR2 as SNEGSKA (reference sequence). This CDR3 spans 20 amino acids. V was clipped by 1 base and J by 1 base; unmatched bases: 15. This CDR3 is CSARGYRSGLAGALSYEQYF. The CDR3 DNA follows: TGCAGTGCTAGAGGCTACCGTTCGGGACTAGCGGGAGCCTTATCCTACGAGCAGTACTTC.

The chain has TRBV5-1 and TRBJ2-7; D might be TRBD2 (5 bases). V shed 1 base and J shed 2 bases, with 13 bases lying between them. The CDR3 loop spans 15 amino acids. The V gene's germline CDR1 is SGHRS and CDR2 YFSETQ. DNA for the CDR3: TGCGCCAGCAGCTTGAGGAGGACTGGCCCCTACGAGCAGTACTTC. Its protein product is CASSLRRTGPYEQYF.

V and J are TRBV7-9 and TRBJ2-2; 8 positions match TRBD1. The germline gives CDR1 SEHNR, CDR2 FQNEAQ (reference sequence). The CDR3 extends over 15 amino acids. V dropped 6 bases and J dropped 3; count of bases not matched to a gene: 6. The CDR3 sequence is CASSQGQGDTGELFF. CDR3 sequence (DNA): TGTGCCAGCAGTCAAGGACAGGGTGACACCGGGGAGCTGTTTTTT.

In its sample, this clonotype was seen many times. This chain joins TRBV18 and TRBJ2-3; the match to TRBD2 covers 13 bases. Germline V gene data show CDR1 as KGHSH and CDR2 as LQKENI. Unmatched junction bases numbered 6, after V lost 0 bases and J lost 12 bases. The CDR3 runs 15 residues. CDR3 residues: CASSPPLGLAGEQYF. The CDR3 DNA reads TGTGCCAGCTCACCACCGCTCGGACTAGCGGGAGAACAGTATTTT.

This clonotype was seen a few times. The chain combines TRBV12-5 with TRBJ2-3; TRBD1 matches at 9 bases. Germline-derived CDR1 and CDR2 are LGHNT and FRNRAP. The CDR3 length is 15 residues. The V gene end was trimmed by 6 bases and the J gene end by 1 base; junction bases not matched to a gene: 5. The CDR3 bases are TGTGCTAGTGGGCTTGGACAGGGGCGCACAGATACGCAGTATTTT. The encoded protein is CASGLGQGRTDTQYF.

The V call is TRBV2, the J call TRBJ2-3; 11 nucleotides agree with TRBD2. CDR3 length: 21 amino acids. Looked up from germline, CDR1 is SNHLY and CDR2 is FYNNEI. Trimming removed 0 bases from V and 0 bases from J; junction bases left unmatched: 14. The CDR3 DNA reads as TGTGCCAGCAGTGAAGCGCTTTGGGGACTAGCGGTGGGGTTCAGCACAGATACGCAGTATTTT. Its translation: CASSEALWGLAVGFSTDTQYF.

This chain connects TRBV2 to TRBJ2-7; TRBD2 matches at 10 bases. V trimming: 5 bases; J trimming: 5 bases; junction bases outside the gene matches: 9. Looked up from germline, CDR1 is SNHLY and CDR2 is FYNNEI. The CDR3 is made up of 15 amino acids. CDR3 sequence: CASSRSSGRTDEQYF. The CDR3 nucleotides read TGTGCCAGCAGTCGATCTAGCGGGAGAACAGACGAGCAGTACTTC.

A few counts support this clonotype. The rearrangement links TRBV15 to TRBJ2-3; a weak D match, TRBD1 (6 bases). This CDR3 has 16 amino acids. The V end was cut by 2 bases, the J end by 0 bases, with 12 bases between. Germline CDR1 and CDR2: LNHNV and YYDKDF (reference sequence). The CDR3 loop reads CATSRNQGSSTDTQYF. Written as DNA, the CDR3 is TGTGCCACCAGCAGAAACCAGGGGTCTAGCACAGATACGCAGTATTTT. Complete variable domain (other parts from reference TRBV15 and TRBJ2-3): DAMVIQNPRYQVTQFGKPVTLSCSQTLNHNVMYWYQQKSSQAPKLLFHYYDKDFNNEADTPDNFQSRRPNTSFCFLDIRSPGLGDTAMYLCATSRNQGSSTDTQYFGPGTRLTVL.

This chain joins TRBV11-2 and TRBJ1-2; TRBD1 matches 11 bases. Germline V CDR1 and CDR2: SGHAT, FQNNGV. Losses at the gene ends were 3 bases for V and 5 bases for J; bases not matched to a gene: 2. This CDR3 has 14 residues. CDR3 residues: CASSLGTGGYGYTF. CDR3 nucleotides: TGTGCCAGCAGCTTGGGGACAGGGGGTTATGGCTACACCTTC. Using reference TRBV11-2 and TRBJ1-2 for the parts outside the CDR3, the full variable domain is EAGVAQSPRYKIIEKRQSVAFWCNPISGHATLYWYQQILGQGPKLLIQFQNNGVVDDSQLPKDRFSAERLKGVDSTLKIQPAKLEDSAVYLCASSLGTGGYGYTFGSGTRLTVV.

The chain is built from TRBV3-1 and TRBJ2-2; 10 nucleotides agree with TRBD2. Germline assignment: CDR1 LGHDT and CDR2 YNNKEL (reference sequence). This CDR3 is built from 17 residues. With 8 bases clipped from V and 1 base from J, the junction kept 10 bases outside the gene matches. The CDR3 region has the DNA TGTGCCAGCCGTCCTCTAGCGGGAGAGCAGAACACCGGGGAGCTGTTTTTT. Its translation: CASRPLAGEQNTGELFF. Full variable domain (remainder filled in from reference TRBV3-1 and TRBJ2-2): DTAVSQTPKYLVTQMGNDKSIKCEQNLGHDTMYWYKQDSKKFLKIMFSYNNKELIINETVPNRFSPKSPDKAHLNLHINSLELGDSAVYFCASRPLAGEQNTGELFFGEGSRLTVL.

This clonotype was counted a few times. This chain uses TRBV7-3 with TRBJ2-2; a weak D match, TRBD2 (6 bases). Germline V gene lookup returns CDR1 SGHTA and CDR2 FQGTGA. Trimming removed 2 bases at V and 2 bases at J, with 12 bases between. The CDR3 loop spans 16 amino acids. The CDR3 DNA reads TGTGCCAGCAGCTTAGGTCCGGGGGTAAACACCGGGGAGCTGTTTTTT. Protein sequence: CASSLGPGVNTGELFF.

The CDR3 sequence: CASSLTGARTGELFF. CDR3 nucleotides: TGTGCCAGCAGCTTAACGGGGGCTCGCACCGGGGAGCTGTTTTTT. The gene calls are TRBV7-3 and TRBJ2-2; D is possibly TRBD1 (6 bases). The germline gives CDR1 SGHTA, CDR2 FQGTGA. This CDR3 comprises 15 residues. V was trimmed by 0 bases and J by 4 bases, leaving 9 bases between them. The full variable domain, in which reference TRBV7-3 and TRBJ2-2 provide the parts outside the CDR3, is GAGVSQTPSNKVTEKGKYVELRCDPISGHTALYWYRQSLGQGPEFLIYFQGTGAADDSGLPNDRFFAVRPEGSVSTLKIQRTERGDSAVYLCASSLTGARTGELFFGEGSRLTVL.

This clonotype has only a few counts. This CDR3 reads CASKRQGDTGELFF. Written as DNA, the CDR3 is TGTGCCAGCAAACGACAGGGGGACACCGGGGAGCTGTTTTTT. This chain uses TRBV7-8 with TRBJ2-2; TRBD1 matches at 9 bases. CDR1 and CDR2 from the germline V gene are SGHVS and FQNEAQ. With V trimmed by 7 bases and J by 3 bases, 3 bases remained unmatched. This CDR3 region has 14 residues.

The DNA of the CDR3 is TGTGCCAGCAGCCAAGCCTCCCGGCAAGGCTACACCTTC. As protein: CASSQASRQGYTF. The chain is built from TRBV3-1 and TRBJ1-2; D call uncertain. Trimming removed 1 base from V and 8 bases from J, with 11 bases in between. Germline CDR1 and CDR2: LGHDT and YNNKEL (reference sequence). The CDR3 length is 13 residues.

This clonotype was seen a handful of times. V gene TRBV20-1 combines with J gene TRBJ2-7, with TRBD1 identical over 11 bases. CDR3 size: 15 residues. Germline CDR1 reads DFQATT; CDR2 reads SNEGSKA (reference sequence). V lost 7 bases and J lost 6; bases outside the gene matches: 14. The CDR3 sequence: CSESPGQGAQFEQYF. Written as DNA, the CDR3 is TGCAGTGAAAGCCCCGGACAGGGGGCGCAGTTCGAGCAGTACTTC.

This clonotype showed up just a few times. This sequence joins TRBV28 and TRBJ1-5; perhaps TRBD1 as D (6 bases). Per the germline V gene, CDR1 is MDHEN and CDR2 is SYDVKM. V lost 3 bases and J lost 7, with 13 bases in between. This CDR3 has 14 residues. This CDR3 reads CASSFLLQGQPQHF. CDR3 nucleotide sequence: TGTGCCAGCAGTTTCCTCCTTCAGGGGCAGCCCCAGCATTTT.

The chain couples TRBV27 to TRBJ1-5, with a weak D call TRBD1 (5 bases). V was shortened by 4 bases and J by 4 bases, with 20 bases between the two germline ends. The CDR3 runs to 17 residues. Germline V gene data show CDR1 as MNHEY and CDR2 as SMNVEV (reference sequence). The CDR3 coding sequence is TGTGCCAGCAGTTCAGTACTCGGAGGGGTAAGAAATCAGCCCCAGCATTTT. Its translation: CASSSVLGGVRNQPQHF.

The chain couples TRBV7-9 to TRBJ2-3, with 10 bases aligning to TRBD2. The CDR3 length is 17 residues. V lost 5 bases and J lost 4; bases outside the gene matches: 12. Germline CDR1 SEHNR, CDR2 FQNEAQ (reference sequence). CDR3 DNA sequence: TGTGCCAGCAGCCTAACACTAGCGGGACGGGCCGCAGATACGCAGTATTTT. Translating gives CASSLTLAGRAADTQYF.

The chain recombines TRBV20-1 with TRBJ2-7, with 11 bases lining up with TRBD2. The length of the CDR3 is 13 residues. CDR1 and CDR2 (germline): DFQATT, SNEGSKA (reference sequence). Trimming took 8 bases from V and 4 from J; bases not matched to a gene: 7. In DNA form, the CDR3 reads TGCAGTCATAGACTAGCGGGGCCGTACGAGCAGTACTTC. This sequence encodes CSHRLAGPYEQYF.

The genes are TRBV6-2 or TRBV6-3 and TRBJ2-5; 15 bases map to TRBD2. The length of the CDR3 is 15 residues. The germline CDR1 and CDR2 sequences are MNHEY and SVGEGT. V lost 8 bases and J lost 5; bases outside the gene matches: 6. CDR3 nucleotides: TGTGCCAGCGGACTAGCGGGAGGGACTAGTGAGACCCAGTACTTC. Protein: CASGLAGGTSETQYF.

This clonotype was counted many times. The J gene is TRBJ2-2, the V gene TRBV12-3 or TRBV12-4, with D tentatively TRBD2 (5 bases). The V gene lost 7 bases and the J gene lost 6 bases, with 12 bases spanning the gap. This CDR3 spans 13 amino acids. CDR3 sequence: CASNGPGAGELFF. The DNA of the CDR3 is TGTGCCAGCAACGGGCCCGGGGCCGGGGAGCTGTTTTTT.

The sample holds many counts of this clonotype. The chain couples TRBV5-1 to TRBJ2-2, with unresolved D. CDR1 and CDR2 (germline): SGHRS, YFSETQ. Trimming pared 4 bases from V and 2 bases from J, leaving 12 bases between. This CDR3 contains 15 residues. CDR3 sequence (DNA): TGCGCCAGCAGCCGAGTGGCAGCTAACACCGGGGAGCTGTTTTTT. It is translated as CASSRVAANTGELFF.

This clonotype was observed a few times. The chain has TRBV5-1 and TRBJ1-2; no clear D gene. The germline V and J ends were trimmed by 4 bases and 6 bases, with 13 bases remaining between them. From germline, CDR1 is SGHRS and CDR2 YFSETQ. This CDR3 region has 13 residues. CDR3 sequence reads: CASSTRTADGYTF. In nucleotides, the CDR3 is TGCGCCAGCAGCACTCGGACGGCGGATGGCTACACCTTC.

This clonotype has ten or more counts. The chain joins TRBV11-2 to TRBJ2-7; D gene ambiguous. The CDR3 consists of 14 residues. V lost 5 bases, J lost 3 bases, and 14 bases lay in between. In germline, CDR1 is SGHAT, CDR2 FQNNGV. The CDR3 DNA reads TGTGCCAGCAGCCCCTCAAGACGGATCTACGAGCAGTACTTC. It translates to CASSPSRRIYEQYF.

The V gene is TRBV11-2, the J gene TRBJ2-7; D uncertain. There are 13 residues in the CDR3. Germline values: CDR1 SGHAT, CDR2 FQNNGV. V lost 2 bases and J 6 bases, leaving 11 bases between the germline ends. CDR3 DNA sequence: TGTGCCAGCAGCTTATCCGCGCTTGTCGAGCAGTACTTC. It is translated as CASSLSALVEQYF. The variable domain in full, with the rest retrieved from reference TRBV11-2 and TRBJ2-7, is EAGVAQSPRYKIIEKRQSVAFWCNPISGHATLYWYQQILGQGPKLLIQFQNNGVVDDSQLPKDRFSAERLKGVDSTLKIQPAKLEDSAVYLCASSLSALVEQYFGPGTRLTVT.